This T cell receptor (beta chain) was found in a study of vaccination and CD4 T cells after COVID-19. Study information: As control conditions, cultures were given either a CEFX pool serving as positive control, an HIV-1 Nef pool, or no peptide at all.

Notes on the study in general: Spike mono-reactivity held for 304 of 307 vaccine-specific clones in convalescent patients.

Cultured CD4+ T-cell DNA underwent Oncomine TCR Beta short-read sequencing. TCRdb passed the PCR reads through MiXCR, listing each CDR3 protein once. Here the sample spans approximately 12,000 distinct CDR3 sequences, 20% to 25% being singletons. The CDR3 is 14 amino acids. The ends were cut back, 7 bases at V and 2 bases at J, with 15 bases in the middle. Germline CDR1 MNHNS, CDR2 SASEGT. The treatment is: roughly ten-day PBMC culture with coronavirus spike peptide pools or control peptides (ViraFEST assay). More than 1.5 million PBMCs per well were cultured with roughly 9.2 IU/ml IL-2 and about 10 ug/ml peptide pools. As to this clonotype: Its antigen is still unknown.

The TCR originated in a human donor who received a COVID-19 vaccine. This sequence joins TRBV6-1 and TRBJ2-7, with D unresolved. The sequencing here drew on CD4+ T cells from blood, cultured in vitro, taken before SARS-CoV-2 vaccination. The CDR3: CASTNHGRAYEQYF. CDR3 DNA: TGTGCCAGCACTAACCACGGCCGCGCCTACGAGCAGTACTTC.